The present TCR beta chain was sequenced within a study of T cell repertoires in cytomegalovirus infection (dated by TCRdb to the late 2010s). Regarding the research as a whole: Peptide stimulations targeted recently identified HLA-C-restricted CMV epitopes, whose presentation resists viral immunomodulation, together with well-studied HLA-B-restricted epitopes. Because public TCR beta signatures pointed to carriage of CMV infection together with the matching HLA type, the HLA type of each donor mattered for the analysis.

This clonotype was detected only a few times. This receptor's antigen is unknown. No much larger clonotype is one base removed from it; base qualities were not supplied. The CDR3 starts with the cysteine, ends with the phenylalanine, and has 15 residues. Solely the CDR3 DNA is kept, with 45 bases framed from the first base. The junction carries 9 bases between V and J, which are trimmed by 2 bases and 2 bases respectively. Study-wide findings and limitations: The ex vivo response was dominated by HLA-C-restricted CMV-specific TCR beta clonotypes, which also provided the single most frequent clonotype in two of eight donors. Carriers of CMV infection plus the relevant HLA type were discriminated by the cumulative frequency of public TCR beta family members in the study cohort and in an independent roughly 400-donor cohort.

The treatment or condition tag for this specimen amounts to: in vitro stimulation with specific CMV peptide epitopes to enrich CMV-specific T cells. Sequencing instrument: Illumina HiSeq 1500. TCRdb reprocessed the public reads (quality trimming at Q25 with fastp, clone calling with MiXCR) and kept in-frame beta chains. When rows share a CDR3 protein, they turn into one entry using the most common DNA and genes. A total of 650,000 to 850,000 distinct CDR3 sequences appear in this sample, 25% to 30% of them only once. In total, the top ten clones hold 10% to 15% of the sample. This sample comprised cultured CD8+ T cells from PBMCs, obtained from culture after CMV antigen stimulation. This TCR derives from a human donor in good health (CMV status not recorded). Some clones in this sample may be carry-over from other donors' samples. The V and J genes are TRBV12-3 or TRBV12-4 and TRBJ2-2, with the D gene call left open. The CDR3 in this case is CASSLSPANTGELFF. The nucleotides read TGTGCCAGCAGTTTAAGCCCAGCTAACACCGGGGAGCTGTTTTTT.